This record looks at one T cell receptor (beta chain) sequence and its context. This sample was taken from a study of blood T cell repertoires in COVID-19. About the research overall: Nucleic acid was either cDNA or gDNA, and it came from T cells, B-cell-depleted T cells, or PBMCs.

Losses at the gene ends were 0 bases for V and 8 bases for J; bases not matched to a gene: 7. Germline CDR1 reads SGHDN; CDR2 reads FVKESK. The CDR3 is 15 residues long. Original analysis: Cell counts per sample came from amplifying reference gene primers. Libraries were prepared by immunoSEQ multiplex PCR; TCRdb keeps only in-frame clonotypes and omits some of them. Clonal size and the V and J genes are those of that table, whereas D and trimming came from the DNA. The top ten hold roughly 5.3% of the sample, which has 250,000 to 300,000 clones, 85% seen once. The sequenced material came from peripheral blood. The TCR was taken from a man between 50 and 59 years old with active or convalescent COVID-19. The rearrangement joins TRBV14 to TRBJ2-1; TRBD1 matches 7 bases. The CDR3 DNA reads as TGTGCCAGCAGCCAAGAGGTAGGAGACAGGGATGAGCAGTTCTTC. This encodes CASSQEVGDRDEQFF.